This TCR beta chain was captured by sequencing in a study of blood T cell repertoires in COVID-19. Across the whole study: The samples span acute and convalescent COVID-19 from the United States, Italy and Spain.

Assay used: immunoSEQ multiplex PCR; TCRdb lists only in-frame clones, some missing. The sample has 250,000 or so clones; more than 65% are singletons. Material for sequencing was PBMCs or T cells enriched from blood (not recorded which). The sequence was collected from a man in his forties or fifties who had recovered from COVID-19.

This chain's CDR3 is CASIPGQGVLNTEAFF. CDR3 bases: TGTGCCAGTATCCCGGGACAGGGGGTTCTGAACACTGAAGCTTTCTTT. The chain uses TRBV19 and TRBJ1-1; TRBD1 agrees at 11 bases. This CDR3 region has 16 residues. After removal of 7 bases from V and 0 bases from J, the junction contained 7 bases not matched to a gene. Germline values: CDR1 LNHDA, CDR2 SQIVND (reference sequence). Variable domain in full (rest from reference TRBV19 and TRBJ1-1): DGGITQSPKYLFRKEGQNVTLSCEQNLNHDAMYWYRQDPGQGLRLIYYSQIVNDFQKGDIAEGYSVSREKKESFPLTVTSAQKNPTAFYLCASIPGQGVLNTEAFFGQGTRLTVV.